This T cell receptor beta chain was sequenced in a study of human T cells and chemical hapten exposure. TCRdb itself ran the RACE reads through MiXCR, one entry per CDR3 protein. The repertoire includes about 85,000 distinct CDR3 sequences, over 6.5% of them detected once, and around 2.6% sits in the top ten. The CDR3 contains 17 residues. V lost 2 bases to trimming and J lost 4 bases; unmatched junction nucleotides: 9. Time point described: pre-sensitization, week 0. Specified treatment: therapeutic diphenylcyclopropenone sensitization with weekly scalp DPC. This clonotype was obtained from a man between 35 and 55 years old with alopecia areata. Some clones in this sample may be carry-over from other donors' samples. The input for sequencing was whole blood, taken in connection with sensitization to the hapten diphenylcyclopropenone (DPC). The V and J genes are TRBV12-3 or TRBV12-4 and TRBJ2-1, with 9 bases matching TRBD2. The CDR3 region has the DNA TGTGCCAGCAGTTTATTGGCTAGCGGGATTAGATACAATGAGCAGTTCTTC. Translated: CASSLLASGIRYNEQFF.